This T cell receptor beta chain was retrieved from a study of blood T cell repertoires in COVID-19. Study information: The analysed material was cDNA or gDNA that came from T cells, B-cell-depleted T cells, or PBMCs.

The germline V gene encodes CDR1 SEHNR and CDR2 FQNEAQ (reference sequence). The CDR3 is 16 amino acids. V dropped 4 bases and J dropped 2; count of bases not matched to a gene: 8. Under the authors' procedure: Cell counts per sample came from amplifying reference gene primers. Sequencing used immunoSEQ multiplex PCR; TCRdb keeps in-frame clones, though not all of them. Clone size and V and J calls were adopted from that table, with D and trimming inferred from the DNA. The sample yields 290,000 or so clones, 90% to 95% seen once. Seattle's cohort entered during active infection and was followed longitudinally.

This clonotype originated in a woman aged 25 to 39 with COVID-19, enrolled during active disease. V and J are TRBV7-9 and TRBJ2-1, with 7 bases that match TRBD2. Sample: peripheral blood. The CDR3 protein is CASSWSAGAPYNEQFF. The CDR3 nucleotides read TGTGCCAGCAGCTGGTCCGCGGGAGCGCCCTACAATGAGCAGTTCTTC.